This section outlines one T cell receptor beta chain sequence together with its context. Its antigen is as yet unknown. A read error may explain this, as a much larger clone is one base away. The entry originates in a study of T cell repertoires in cytomegalovirus infection. Study as a whole: Both a matching HLA type and CMV infection were indicated by public TCR beta signatures.

The V gene end was trimmed by 11 bases and the J gene end by 5 bases; junction bases not matched to a gene: 13. CDR3 size: 14 residues. Germline V gene data show CDR1 as SGHTA and CDR2 as FQGTGA. Study-level results: Within the response measured ex vivo, HLA-C-restricted CMV-specific TCR beta clonotypes were dominant. Of the TCR beta families, the public ones yielded a cumulative frequency that identified carriers of CMV plus the relevant HLA.

MiXCR was run by TCRdb on the reads, yielding one entry per CDR3 protein. The sample holds 740,000 or so distinct CDR3 sequences, less than 40% seen once. This sequence joins TRBV7-3 and TRBJ2-5; 8 nucleotides match TRBD1. This TCR was sampled from a human donor in good health (CMV status not recorded). Some clones in this sample may be carry-over from other donors' samples. The sample consisted of PBMCs. CDR3 nucleotide sequence: TGTGCCCAGGGGGCTACAGAGAGGCAGGAGACCCAGTACTTC. This gives the protein CAQGATERQETQYF. The variable domain in full, completed from reference TRBV7-3 and TRBJ2-5, reads GAGVSQTPSNKVTEKGKYVELRCDPISGHTALYWYRQSLGQGPEFLIYFQGTGAADDSGLPNDRFFAVRPEGSVSTLKIQRTERGDSAVYLCAQGATERQETQYFGPGTRLLVL.